This TCR beta chain is from a study of Tregs in tolerant kidney transplant recipients. With 7 bases clipped from V and 8 bases from J, the junction kept 11 bases outside the gene matches. The CDR3 contains 15 residues. The germline V gene has CDR1 SNHLY and CDR2 FYNNEI. A note on this clone: What it binds is unknown. The missing CDR3 end, 3 residues past where the read stops, is filled in from the germline J gene.

Using immunoSEQ multiplex PCR, the repertoire was profiled, and TCRdb retains in-frame clones only, with some absent. The sample holds 25,000 or so clones. Mixed chimerism was transient after nonmyeloablative marrow transplants from related graft donors. Whole-study findings and limits: Activated donor B cell expansion appeared to reveal the most relevant donor-specific TCRbeta repertoire. Antigen-driven expansion was suggested because donor-specific Tregs expanded more than all Tregs in tolerant patients.

This sequence joins TRBV2 and TRBJ1-6; 7 bases align to TRBD1. This TCR was sampled from a human patient who received a combined kidney and bone marrow transplant. Some T cells may trace back to the graft donor. Sequenced here: CD4+ T cells from blood (PBMCs), sampled 6 months after the transplant. Incomplete CDR3 DNA: TGTGCCAGCACCCTGGACAGGCCACATGATTCACCC. Translated, it gives CASTLDRPHDSP. The full CDR3 is CASTLDRPHDSPLHF.